This is a list of T cell receptor beta chains from one sample in a study of T cell responses to AZD1222 COVID-19 vaccine. TCRdb keeps only in-frame clones here, not all; method: immunoSEQ multiplex PCR. The data contain roughly 200,000 clones, 85% to 95% of them singletons. Sequenced here: peripheral blood, sampled on day 0 of MenACWY control vaccination. These receptors all come from an adult in good health. The conserved cysteine and the conserved F or W are not part of the CDR3 here. The order of the fields is CDR3 protein, clone size, V gene. For some rows the clone size is stated as once, few or many, or as a class when expanded; others skip it.

CDR3: ASSPQGEGVQPQH
size: .
V: TRBV27

CDR3: ASGGTEAF
size: .
V: TRBV19

CDR3: ASSFFGTGTTEAF
size: few
V: TRBV5-6

CDR3: ASRQAESNTEAF
size: .
V: TRBV6-5

CDR3: ASFQGTYNSPLH
size: .
V: TRBV18

CDR3: AWSHVGGSNSPLH
size: .
V: TRBV30

CDR3: ASSLTTGNLYGYT
size: .
V: TRBV5-1

CDR3: ASSQGDSNSKQY
size: .
V: TRBV3-1/TRBV3-2

CDR3: ASSLSGDGYT
size: .
V: TRBV5-6

CDR3: ASDFGQGTEAF
size: .
V: TRBV18

CDR3: ASSLGGKNTEAF
size: once
V: TRBV7-9

CDR3: ASSVDRGRDGYT
size: .
V: TRBV19

CDR3: ASSLVGDGYT
size: .
V: TRBV5-6

CDR3: ASSPRLVSYNEQF
size: .
V: TRBV4-2

CDR3: ASSEAGQGIYGYT
size: .
V: TRBV6-1

CDR3: ASSSGTGLQETQY
size: .
V: TRBV5-1